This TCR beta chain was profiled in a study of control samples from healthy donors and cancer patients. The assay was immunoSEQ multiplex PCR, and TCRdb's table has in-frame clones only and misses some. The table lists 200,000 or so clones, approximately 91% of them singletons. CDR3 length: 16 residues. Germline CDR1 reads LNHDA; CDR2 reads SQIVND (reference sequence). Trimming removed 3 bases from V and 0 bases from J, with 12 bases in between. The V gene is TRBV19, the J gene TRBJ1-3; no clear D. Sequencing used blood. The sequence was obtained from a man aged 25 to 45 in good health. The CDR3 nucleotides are TGTGCCAGTAGTATGGCCATGTTTGACTCTGGAAACACCATATATTTT. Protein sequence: CASSMAMFDSGNTIYF.